The entry below gives a single T cell receptor (beta chain) sequence along with its context. The specificity of this receptor is unknown. No much larger clone is present one base from it, and per-base qualities are unavailable. V trim: 5 bases; J trim: 2 bases; unmatched bases: 4. Including cysteine and phenylalanine, the CDR3 has 14 amino acids. CDR3 DNA only is kept here, 42 bases in frame from base 1. Sequences LNHDA (CDR1) and SQIVND (CDR2) are obtained from the germline V gene (reference sequence). This sample was included in a study of CD4 T cells in relation to SARS-CoV-2 and coronaviruses (dated by TCRdb to the early 2020s). About the investigation overall: HLA restriction was mapped for shared crossreactive spike epitopes using patient-derived lymphoblastoid cell lines. The study assessed, at the TCR clonotype level, memory CD4+ T cell crossreactivity between SARS-CoV-2 and common cold coronavirus spike proteins. Samples from a few pre-COVID donors and the naive versus memory experiments were sequenced with the Adaptive Biotechnologies TCR-sequencing kit; other data were Illumina-based. For other donors in the study, expansion assays were sequenced with a different, Illumina-based TCR-beta assay. Results the study describes overall, beyond this receptor: The study was constrained by small numbers of patients and of tested TCRs. Sequencing of naive versus memory cells indicated that the assay detects memory recall responses, not primary responses primed during culture. Since the crossreactivity analysis centred on spike protein, crossreactivity against other viral proteins was not assessed. Compared with monoreactive clones, crossreactive clones had significantly weaker SARS-CoV-2-driven expansion, a result consistent with antigenic imprinting. Memory CD4+ clonotypes crossrecognizing SARS-CoV-2 and at least one common cold coronavirus spike were found in approximately 60% of donors. Pre-pandemic and post-infection samples were not both contributed by any donor, so tracing of the source of pre-existing responses was limited.

Uncultured naive and memory CD4+ T cell DNA received deep-resolution immunoSEQ TCR-beta sequencing. On the study's bioinformatics: During preprocessing, nonproductive sequences were removed, as were CDR3s that did not start with C, did not end with F or W, or were shorter than 7 amino acids. Cultured and uncultured naive and memory CD4+ repertoires were searched for previously identified spike- and CEF-reactive CDR3s. CDR3 homology was measured as pairwise Levenshtein distance, computed with the stringdist R package after trimming three terminal residues from each end. TCRdb re-hosts the immuneACCESS table, in-frame sequences only. Its copies lack some clones; in the studies checked, an unresolved V gene accounts for under half of them, and the cause for the rest is not known. V and J calls and clone size are those listed in that table; D and trimming were worked out from the DNA. The sample includes about 65,000 clones, with 87% observed a single time. The ten top clones hold 1.6% of the sample.

CD4+ T cells from unexposed donors were collected before the COVID-19 pandemic (2011-2018). Naive and memory CD4+ T cells were separated from cryopreserved PBMCs by first enriching for CD4 and then performing EasySep naive CD4+ T cell enrichment. The leukapheresis product used for the unexposed donors was purchased from a commercial source. Ficoll-Paque PLUS gradient centrifugation was used to isolate PBMCs from either whole blood or leukapheresis product. PBMCs were either cryopreserved at -140 degrees C or used fresh in the expansion assay. The QIAamp Micro DNA Kit was used to extract genomic DNA from the CD4+ T cells.

The sequence is built from TRBV19 and TRBJ2-7, and 9 junctional nucleotides match TRBD2. Sequencing input: memory CD4+ T cells from PBMCs. The sample's cell subset or site, from its label and the paper: memory (non-naive) CD4+ T cells. This clonotype originated in a human donor in good health. The DNA is as follows: TGTGCCAGTAGTGCCTCTAGCGGGGCCTACGAGCAGTACTTC. This is translated as CASSASSGAYEQYF.